This T cell receptor beta chain was documented in a study of cytomegalovirus exposure and HLA in healthy donors. Study-level findings and limits: TCR sequences were mostly rare, though some public TCRs occurred in many donors. A later analysis showed that HLA-associated TCR beta chains had undergone more clonal expansion than equally common others.

Turning to this clone: Its antigen is undetermined.

PCR was performed using 60 Vbeta and 13 Jbeta primers. Per the original methods: Unique TCR beta chains totaled some 78 million in a later count, with some 10 million of them shared. Sequenced by immunoSEQ multiplex PCR; TCRdb stores in-frame clones only, minus some. Clone size and the V and J calls come from that table; the DNA yielded D and trimming. The sample holds about 78,000 clones, approximately 77% seen once. Deletions cut 5 bases from V and 5 bases from J, with 12 bases between. This CDR3 is 13 amino acids long. CDR1 and CDR2 from the germline V gene are MGHRA and YSYEKL. The clonotype comes from a woman in her thirties or forties in good health and CMV-seropositive. Sequencing input: PBMCs. The rearrangement uses TRBV4-1 and TRBJ1-2; tentatively, D is TRBD1 (5 bases). CDR3 bases: TGCGCCAGCAGCTCTACCGACAGTTATGGCTACACCTTC. This codes for CASSSTDSYGYTF.